What follows are 32 T cell receptor beta chains derived from one specimen sequenced in a study of blood T cell repertoires in COVID-19. Data came from immunoSEQ multiplex PCR; TCRdb stores just in-frame clones and leaves some out. Among around 120,000 clones listed, about 85% were seen once. Material for sequencing was peripheral blood. The receptors derive from a human donor in a cohort sampled during active COVID-19.

CDR3 sequence: CASSLGSRGGIYEQYF. The CDR3 bases are TGTGCCAGCAGCTTAGGATCCCGGGGGGGGATCTACGAGCAGTACTTC. The gene calls are TRBV7-8 and TRBJ2-7; 8 bases are shared with TRBD2. CDR1 is SGHVS, CDR2 FQNEAQ, per germline. The J segment lost 3 bases and the V segment lost 1 base, leaving 8 bases of the junction unmatched. The CDR3 length is 16 residues.

The chain combines TRBV24-1 with TRBJ1-1, with 7 nucleotides matching TRBD1. Germline V gene lookup returns CDR1 KGHDR and CDR2 SFDVKD. J was trimmed by 1 base and V by 8 bases; bases with no gene match: 3. This CDR3 has 13 amino acids. CDR3 region: CATTQGGNTEAFF. For the CDR3, the DNA is TGTGCCACCACGCAGGGGGGGAACACTGAAGCTTTCTTT.

The V and J genes are TRBV6-5 and TRBJ2-3; possibly TRBD2 for D (6 bases). Germline V gene sequence: CDR1 MNHEY, CDR2 SVGAGI. Trimming shortened V by 2 bases and J by 2 bases, and 14 bases separated the two germline ends. The CDR3 has 16 residues. CDR3 loop: CASSYRAGTFTDTQYF. The CDR3 DNA reads as TGTGCCAGCAGTTACCGTGCGGGGACTTTCACAGATACGCAGTATTTT.

The chain uses TRBV30 and TRBJ2-7; the D gene is possibly TRBD2 (5 bases). The germline CDR1 and CDR2 sequences are GTSNPN and SVGIG (reference sequence). V dropped 2 bases and J dropped 6 bases, with 11 bases sitting between them. The CDR3 is 12 amino acids. CDR3 in amino acids: CAWSSAGIEQYF. DNA of the CDR3: TGTGCCTGGAGTTCGGCGGGTATCGAGCAGTACTTC.

This clone was counted at least ten times. This rearrangement joins TRBV2 to TRBJ1-6; 7 positions agree with TRBD1. The CDR3 is made up of 13 amino acids. With V trimmed by 4 bases and J by 8 bases, 2 bases remained unmatched. The V gene's germline CDR1 is SNHLY and CDR2 FYNNEI. CDR3 nucleotides: TGTGCCAGCAGTGGCGGGACAGATTCACCCCTCCACTTT. As protein: CASSGGTDSPLHF.

V gene TRBV27 combines with J gene TRBJ1-3; perhaps TRBD1 as D (5 bases). The germline V and J ends were trimmed by 0 bases and 2 bases, with 8 bases remaining between them. This CDR3 is 15 amino acids long. Germline CDR1 MNHEY, CDR2 SMNVEV (reference sequence). Here the CDR3 reads CASSLSSRAGNTIYF. CDR3 DNA sequence: TGTGCCAGCAGTTTATCGAGCAGGGCTGGAAACACCATATATTTT.

The chain links TRBV2 to TRBJ1-1; D not certain. The V end was cut by 3 bases, the J end by 3 bases, with 11 bases between. The CDR3 contains 14 residues. The germline CDR1 and CDR2 sequences are SNHLY and FYNNEI. The CDR3 protein is CASSDPLFDTEAFF. As DNA, the CDR3 is TGTGCCAGCAGTGATCCGTTATTCGACACTGAAGCTTTCTTT.

This chain connects TRBV28 to TRBJ2-7; D remains ambiguous. Trimming took off 2 bases at V and 5 bases at J, with 13 bases between the two ends. The germline V gene encodes CDR1 MDHEN and CDR2 SYDVKM. The CDR3 consists of 14 residues. Here the CDR3 DNA reads TGTGCCAGCAGTTTACTTTCTAAAGAGCACGAGCAGTACTTC. Amino acid sequence: CASSLLSKEHEQYF.

V is TRBV28 and J is TRBJ2-2, with D uncertain. V was pared by 5 bases and J by 0 bases, with 10 bases between. The CDR3 is made up of 15 amino acids. From germline, CDR1 is MDHEN and CDR2 SYDVKM. The CDR3 sequence: CASSPGPANTGELFF. The CDR3 bases are TGTGCCAGCAGTCCGGGTCCTGCGAACACCGGGGAGCTGTTTTTT.

The rearrangement joins TRBV28 to TRBJ1-2, with D perhaps TRBD1 (6 bases). Per germline, CDR1 MDHEN and CDR2 SYDVKM. CDR3 length: 15 amino acids. Trimming took off 7 bases at V and 7 bases at J, with 22 bases between the two ends. CDR3 DNA: TGTGCCAGCACCACCCCGGGACACCAAGCGAGTGGCTACACCTTC. It is translated as CASTTPGHQASGYTF.

This sequence joins TRBV7-2 and TRBJ2-7; D is perhaps TRBD2 (6 bases). V was pared by 6 bases and J by 2 bases, with 20 bases between. The CDR3 has 16 residues. Germline V gene data show CDR1 as SGHTA and CDR2 as FQGNSA. The CDR3 reads CASSFSPMAGTYEQYF. The DNA of the CDR3 is TGTGCCAGCAGTTTCTCGCCGATGGCGGGGACCTACGAGCAGTACTTC.

As DNA, the CDR3 is TGTGCCAGTAACCCGACAGGGGGAAACACCATATATTTT. Protein: CASNPTGGNTIYF. This chain links TRBV19 with TRBJ1-3; the match to TRBD1 covers 7 bases. Germline trimming cut 7 bases from V and 4 bases from J; bases unmatched to any gene: 4. Looked up from germline, CDR1 is LNHDA and CDR2 is SQIVND (reference sequence). CDR3 size: 13 residues. Supplemented by reference TRBV19 and TRBJ1-3, the full variable domain reads DGGITQSPKYLFRKEGQNVTLSCEQNLNHDAMYWYRQDPGQGLRLIYYSQIVNDFQKGDIAEGYSVSREKKESFPLTVTSAQKNPTAFYLCASNPTGGNTIYFGEGSWLTVV.

The V call is TRBV7-8, the J call TRBJ1-2, with TRBD1 as a possible D gene (6 bases). The V end lost 5 bases, the J end lost 5 bases, and 12 bases lay between the germline ends. From germline, CDR1 is SGHVS and CDR2 FQNEAQ. This CDR3 contains 13 residues. This chain's CDR3 is CASSHGQLYGYTF. CDR3 DNA sequence: TGTGCCAGCAGCCACGGACAGTTATATGGCTACACCTTC.

The chain has TRBV3-1 (or the pseudogene TRBV3-2) and TRBJ1-4, with D perhaps TRBD1 (6 bases). V was shortened by 2 bases and J by 7 bases, with 14 bases between the two germline ends. This CDR3 contains 15 residues. Germline assignment: CDR1 LGHDT and CDR2 YNNKEL (reference sequence). The CDR3, as DNA: TGTGCCAGCAGCCAATTTACAGGGCATAGTGAAAAACTGTTTTTT. Translating it yields CASSQFTGHSEKLFF.

This clone occurred a few times. V gene TRBV6-5 combines with J gene TRBJ1-5; possible D gene TRBD1, 5 bases. Trimming took off 4 bases at V and 7 bases at J, with 14 bases between the two ends. CDR1 MNHEY and CDR2 SVGAGI come from the germline V gene. This CDR3 has 14 residues. Written as DNA, the CDR3 is TGTGCCAGCAGTTCTCTTTGGGGGGACCAGCCCCAGCATTTT. Translated: CASSSLWGDQPQHF.

The chain joins TRBV15 to TRBJ2-2, with D possibly matching TRBD1 (6 bases). Deletions cut 2 bases from V and 0 bases from J, with 13 bases between. This CDR3 region has 17 residues. The V gene's germline CDR1 is LNHNV and CDR2 YYDKDF (reference sequence). The CDR3 DNA reads TGTGCCACCAGCAGATCCCTGACAGGAACGAACACCGGGGAGCTGTTTTTT. It is translated as CATSRSLTGTNTGELFF.

The chain's CDR3 is CASSLRGSYGYTF. CDR3 DNA sequence: TGTGCCAGCAGTTTAAGAGGGTCCTATGGCTACACCTTC. The rearrangement links TRBV27 to TRBJ1-2, with D unclear. The CDR3 contains 13 residues. The germline CDR1 and CDR2 sequences are MNHEY and SMNVEV (reference sequence). The V end lost 2 bases, the J end lost 4 bases, and 8 bases lay between the germline ends.

This chain joins TRBV6-5 and TRBJ1-1; D unresolved. The CDR3 length is 13 residues. Germline V gives CDR1 MNHEY, CDR2 SVGAGI. V gave up 6 bases and J gave up 0 bases, with 8 bases separating them. As DNA, the CDR3 is TGTGCCAGCAGAAAGCTTATGAACACTGAAGCTTTCTTT. Translation: CASRKLMNTEAFF.

The genes are TRBV5-8 and TRBJ1-1; unclear D gene. The CDR3 spans 12 residues. Germline V gives CDR1 SGHTS, CDR2 YDEGEE. The V end lost 4 bases, the J end lost 3 bases, and 7 bases lay between the germline ends. CDR3 DNA sequence: TGTGCCAGCAGCCCGGAGGACACTGAAGCTTTCTTT. This translates into CASSPEDTEAFF.

The V gene is TRBV9, the J gene TRBJ2-7; 8 bases are shared with TRBD1. Per germline, CDR1 SGDLS and CDR2 YYNGEE. Germline trimming cut 4 bases from V and 5 bases from J; bases unmatched to any gene: 14. The CDR3 is 16 residues long. The CDR3 region has the DNA TGTGCCAGCAGCTTAACGACAGGGGTGAGGATCAACGAGCAGTACTTC. It encodes CASSLTTGVRINEQYF. The full variable domain, rest sourced from reference TRBV9 and TRBJ2-7, is DSGVTQTPKHLITATGQRVTLRCSPRSGDLSVYWYQQSLDQGLQFLIQYYNGEERAKGNILERFSAQQFPDLHSELNLSSLELGDSALYFCASSLTTGVRINEQYFGPGTRLTVT.

The chain has TRBV5-5 and TRBJ2-1, with D possibly being TRBD1 (7 bases). There are 16 residues in the CDR3. Trimming cost V 4 bases and J 4 bases, with 18 bases left between them. Germline CDR1 SGHKS, CDR2 YYEKEE (reference sequence). This CDR3 reads CASSPLAGGNYNEQFF. CDR3 coding DNA: TGTGCCAGCAGCCCTCTGGCAGGGGGGAATTACAATGAGCAGTTCTTC.

The chain combines TRBV18 with TRBJ2-7, with 7 positions matching TRBD1. The V gene's germline CDR1 is KGHSH and CDR2 LQKENI. There are 16 residues in the CDR3. V trimming: 3 bases; J trimming: 0 bases; junction bases outside the gene matches: 8. The CDR3 sequence is CASSPGHGTVSYEQYF. The CDR3 coding sequence is TGTGCCAGCTCACCCGGCCACGGGACAGTCTCCTACGAGCAGTACTTC. The full variable domain, rest sourced from reference TRBV18 and TRBJ2-7, is NAGVMQNPRHLVRRRGQEARLRCSPMKGHSHVYWYRQLPEEGLKFMVYLQKENIIDESGMPKERFSAEFPKEGPSILRIQQVVRGDSAAYFCASSPGHGTVSYEQYFGPGTRLTVT.

The chain couples TRBV7-3 to TRBJ2-6; TRBD1 is a possible D gene (6 bases). The germline gives CDR1 SGHTA, CDR2 FQGTGA. The V gene lost 4 bases and the J gene lost 0 bases, with 16 bases spanning the gap. This CDR3 is built from 18 residues. The CDR3 DNA is TGTGCCAGCAGCTCGGACGGGACAAGAGTCTCTGGGGCCAACGTCCTGACTTTC. It yields the protein CASSSDGTRVSGANVLTF.

This clone was detected only a few times. The gene calls are TRBV5-6 and TRBJ2-7; 9 nucleotides match TRBD2. The ends lost 1 base at V and 2 bases at J; junction bases unmatched: 7. Germline V gene data show CDR1 as SGHDT and CDR2 as YYEEEE. The CDR3 extends over 16 amino acids. Here the CDR3 DNA reads TGTGCCAGCAGCTTGACGACGACTAGCGGACCCTACGAGCAGTACTTC. Translation gives CASSLTTTSGPYEQYF.

The chain uses TRBV4-3 and TRBJ2-3; perhaps TRBD2 as D (6 bases). CDR1 is LGHNA and CDR2 is YSLEER in the germline V gene. The germline V and J ends were trimmed by 1 base and 4 bases, with 12 bases remaining between them. The CDR3 consists of 15 residues. As DNA, the CDR3 is TGCGCCAGCAGCCAAGGAGTGGCGGGGTCAGATACGCAGTATTTT. The encoded protein is CASSQGVAGSDTQYF.

This clone has a single count. The V and J genes are TRBV7-6 and TRBJ2-2; D might be TRBD2 (6 bases). Trimming stripped 2 bases from V and 4 bases from J, with 17 bases between. The CDR3 contains 17 residues. The germline V gene encodes CDR1 SGHVS and CDR2 FNYEAQ. CDR3 in DNA: TGTGCCAGCAGCTTAATCCCCAGCGGCGGGGTCACCGGGGAGCTGTTTTTT. Residues: CASSLIPSGGVTGELFF.

The chain uses TRBV6-5 and TRBJ2-7, with D possibly matching TRBD1 (5 bases). Trimming took off 4 bases at V and 4 bases at J, with 20 bases between the two ends. The CDR3 runs 16 residues. Germline CDR1 and CDR2: MNHEY and SVGAGI. The CDR3 region is CASSWTGSIRDYEQYF. The CDR3 nucleotides are TGTGCCAGCAGTTGGACCGGCTCCATCAGGGATTACGAGCAGTACTTC.

The V and J genes are TRBV10-1 and TRBJ2-7, with D hard to call. This CDR3 has 14 amino acids. Germline assignment: CDR1 WNHNN and CDR2 SYGVQD (reference sequence). Trimming removed 11 bases at V and 0 bases at J, with 17 bases between. This CDR3 is CAGSRLLTSYEQYF. The CDR3 DNA reads TGCGCCGGGTCCAGACTCCTTACCTCCTACGAGCAGTACTTC.

The chain combines TRBV7-2 with TRBJ2-7; perhaps TRBD1 as D (6 bases). V was trimmed by 1 base and J by 8 bases, leaving 18 bases between them. Germline V gives CDR1 SGHTA, CDR2 FQGNSA. This CDR3 has 15 amino acids. The CDR3 DNA is TGTGCCAGCAGCTTAGATCGGGACAATTCACGAAAGCAGTACTTC. Amino acid sequence: CASSLDRDNSRKQYF.

DNA of the CDR3: TGCGCCAGCAGTCAATCGGTAGAGGGCTTGAACACCGGGGAGCTGTTTTTT. Encoded protein: CASSQSVEGLNTGELFF. The chain recombines TRBV23-1 with TRBJ2-2; D might be TRBD2 (5 bases). TRBV23-1 is an ORF, with its function uncertain. V was trimmed by 0 bases and J by 1 base, leaving 12 bases between them. CDR3 length: 17 amino acids.

This chain joins TRBV3-1 (or the pseudogene TRBV3-2) and TRBJ2-4; D is perhaps TRBD2 (5 bases). CDR3 length: 14 amino acids. Germline loops: CDR1 LGHDT, CDR2 YNNKEL (reference sequence). V was clipped by 1 base and J by 10 bases, with 14 bases between them. CDR3 protein: CASSQGTTRGIQYF. DNA for the CDR3: TGTGCCAGCAGCCAAGGCACAACCCGGGGAATTCAGTACTTC.

This chain joins TRBV3-1 (or the pseudogene TRBV3-2) and TRBJ2-1; 7 bases agree with TRBD2. CDR1 and CDR2 from the germline V gene are LGHDT and YNNKEL (reference sequence). This CDR3 has 14 amino acids. V lost 1 base to trimming and J lost 8 bases; unmatched junction nucleotides: 5. The CDR3 sequence is CASSQGGRGDEQFF. CDR3 in DNA: TGTGCCAGCAGCCAAGGAGGGAGGGGCGATGAGCAGTTCTTC.